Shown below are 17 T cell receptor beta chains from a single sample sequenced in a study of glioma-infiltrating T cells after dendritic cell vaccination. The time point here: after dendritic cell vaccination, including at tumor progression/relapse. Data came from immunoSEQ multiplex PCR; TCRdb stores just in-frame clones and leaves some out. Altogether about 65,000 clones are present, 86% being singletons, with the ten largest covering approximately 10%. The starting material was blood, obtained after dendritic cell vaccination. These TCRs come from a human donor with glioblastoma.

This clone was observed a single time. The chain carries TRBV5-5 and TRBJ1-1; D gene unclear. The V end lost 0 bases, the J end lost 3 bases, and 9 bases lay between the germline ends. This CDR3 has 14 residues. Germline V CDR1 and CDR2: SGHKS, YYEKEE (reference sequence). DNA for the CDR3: TGTGCCAGCAGCTTGGTTAGGGAGGACACTGAAGCTTTCTTT. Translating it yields CASSLVREDTEAFF.

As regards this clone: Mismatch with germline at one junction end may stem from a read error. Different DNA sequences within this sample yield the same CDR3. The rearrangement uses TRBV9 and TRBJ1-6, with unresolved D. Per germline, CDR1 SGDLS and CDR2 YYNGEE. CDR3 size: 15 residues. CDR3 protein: CASSPRGVPNSPLHF. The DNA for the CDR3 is TGTGCCAGCAGCCCCCGGGGTGTCCCTAATTCCCCCCTCCACTTT. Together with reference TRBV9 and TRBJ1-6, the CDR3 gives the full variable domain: DSGVTQTPKHLITATGQRVTLRCSPRSGDLSVYWYQQSLDQGLQFLIQYYNGEERAKGNILERFSAQQFPDLHSELNLSSLELGDSALYFCASSPRGVPNSPLHFGNGTRLTVT.

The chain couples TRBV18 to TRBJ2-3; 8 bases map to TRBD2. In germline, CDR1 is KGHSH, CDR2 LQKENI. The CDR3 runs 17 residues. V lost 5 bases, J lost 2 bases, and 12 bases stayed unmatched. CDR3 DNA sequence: TGTGCCAGCTCATCGATGCCACTAGCGGCAAACACAGATACGCAGTATTTT. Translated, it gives CASSSMPLAANTDTQYF. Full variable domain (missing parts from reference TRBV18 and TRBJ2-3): NAGVMQNPRHLVRRRGQEARLRCSPMKGHSHVYWYRQLPEEGLKFMVYLQKENIIDESGMPKERFSAEFPKEGPSILRIQQVVRGDSAAYFCASSSMPLAANTDTQYFGPGTRLTVL.

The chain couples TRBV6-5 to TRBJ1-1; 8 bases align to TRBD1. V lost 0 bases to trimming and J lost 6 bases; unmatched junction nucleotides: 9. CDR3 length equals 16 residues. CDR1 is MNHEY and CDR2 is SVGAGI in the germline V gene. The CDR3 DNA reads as TGTGCCAGCAGTTACTCGATGGACAGGGTGAGGGCTGAAGCTTTCTTT. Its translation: CASSYSMDRVRAEAFF.

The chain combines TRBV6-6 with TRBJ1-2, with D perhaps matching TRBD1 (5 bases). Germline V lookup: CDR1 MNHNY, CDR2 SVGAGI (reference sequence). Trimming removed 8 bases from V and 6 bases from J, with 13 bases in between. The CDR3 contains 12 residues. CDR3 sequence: CASGRGGDGYTF. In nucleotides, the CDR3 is TGTGCCAGCGGCCGGGGAGGGGATGGCTACACCTTC.

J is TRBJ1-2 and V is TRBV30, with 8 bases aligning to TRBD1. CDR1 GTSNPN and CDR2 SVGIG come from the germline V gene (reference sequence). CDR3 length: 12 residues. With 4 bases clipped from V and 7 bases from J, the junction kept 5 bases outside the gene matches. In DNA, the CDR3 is TGTGCCTGGACGGTAACAGGGGGTGGCTACACCTTC. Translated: CAWTVTGGGYTF.

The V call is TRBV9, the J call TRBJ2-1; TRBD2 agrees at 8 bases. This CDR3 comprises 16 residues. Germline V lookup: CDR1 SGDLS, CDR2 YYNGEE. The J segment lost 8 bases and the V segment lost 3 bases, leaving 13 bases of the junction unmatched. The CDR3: CASSGKRERRMDEQFF. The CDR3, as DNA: TGTGCCAGCAGCGGAAAGCGGGAGAGGAGGATGGATGAGCAGTTCTTC.

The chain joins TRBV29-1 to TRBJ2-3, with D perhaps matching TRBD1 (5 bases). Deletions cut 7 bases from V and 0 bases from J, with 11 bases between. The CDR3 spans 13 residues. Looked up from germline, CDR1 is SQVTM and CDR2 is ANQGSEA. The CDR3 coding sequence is TGCAGCGCCAGGACAACTAGCACAGATACGCAGTATTTT. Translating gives CSARTTSTDTQYF.

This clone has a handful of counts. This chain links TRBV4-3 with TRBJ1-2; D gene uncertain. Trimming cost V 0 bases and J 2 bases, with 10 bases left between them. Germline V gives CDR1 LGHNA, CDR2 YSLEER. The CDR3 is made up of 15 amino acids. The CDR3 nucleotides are TGCGCCAGCAGCCAAGATTCAGGCACCAACTATGGCTACACCTTC. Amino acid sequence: CASSQDSGTNYGYTF.

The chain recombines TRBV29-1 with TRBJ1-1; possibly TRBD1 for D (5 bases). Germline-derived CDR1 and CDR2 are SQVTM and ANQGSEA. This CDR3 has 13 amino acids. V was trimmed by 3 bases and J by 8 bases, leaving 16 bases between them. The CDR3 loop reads CSVEVGRAKEAFF. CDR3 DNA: TGCAGCGTTGAGGTGGGCAGGGCAAAAGAAGCTTTCTTT.

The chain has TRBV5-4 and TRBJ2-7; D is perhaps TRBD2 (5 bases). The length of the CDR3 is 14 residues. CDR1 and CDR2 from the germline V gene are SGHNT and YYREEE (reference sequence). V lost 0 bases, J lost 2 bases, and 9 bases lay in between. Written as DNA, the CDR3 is TGTGCCAGCAGCTTGGTGCAGCGGCCCTACGAGCAGTACTTC. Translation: CASSLVQRPYEQYF.

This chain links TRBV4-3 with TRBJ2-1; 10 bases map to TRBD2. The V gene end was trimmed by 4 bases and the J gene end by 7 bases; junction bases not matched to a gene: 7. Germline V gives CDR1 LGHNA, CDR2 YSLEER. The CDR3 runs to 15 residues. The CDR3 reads CASSLRTSGENEQFF. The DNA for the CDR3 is TGCGCCAGCAGCCTAAGGACTAGCGGAGAGAATGAGCAGTTCTTC.

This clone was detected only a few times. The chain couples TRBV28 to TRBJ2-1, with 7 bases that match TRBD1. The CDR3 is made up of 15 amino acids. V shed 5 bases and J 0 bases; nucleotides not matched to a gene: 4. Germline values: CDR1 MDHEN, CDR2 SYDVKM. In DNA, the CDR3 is TGTGCCAGCAGTCGACAGGGAGCCTCCTACAATGAGCAGTTCTTC. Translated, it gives CASSRQGASYNEQFF.

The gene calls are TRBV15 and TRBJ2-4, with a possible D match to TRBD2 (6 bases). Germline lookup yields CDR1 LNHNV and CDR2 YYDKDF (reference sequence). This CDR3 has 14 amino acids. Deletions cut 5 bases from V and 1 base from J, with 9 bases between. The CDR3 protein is CATSGGAAKNIQYF. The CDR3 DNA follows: TGTGCCACCAGCGGCGGGGCTGCCAAAAACATTCAGTACTTC.

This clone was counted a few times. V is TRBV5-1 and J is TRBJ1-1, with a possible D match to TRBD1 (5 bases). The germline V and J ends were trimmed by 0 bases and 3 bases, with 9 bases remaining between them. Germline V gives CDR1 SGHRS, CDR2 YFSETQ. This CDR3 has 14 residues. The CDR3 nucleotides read TGCGCCAGCAGCTTGGACGACAGAGACACTGAAGCTTTCTTT. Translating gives CASSLDDRDTEAFF.

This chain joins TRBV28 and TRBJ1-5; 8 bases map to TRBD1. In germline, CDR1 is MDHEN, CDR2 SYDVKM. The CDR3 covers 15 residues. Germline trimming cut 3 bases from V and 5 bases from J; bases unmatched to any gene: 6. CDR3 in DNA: TGTGCCAGCAGTTTGGACAGGGTGGTGGATCAGCCCCAGCATTTT. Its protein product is CASSLDRVVDQPQHF.

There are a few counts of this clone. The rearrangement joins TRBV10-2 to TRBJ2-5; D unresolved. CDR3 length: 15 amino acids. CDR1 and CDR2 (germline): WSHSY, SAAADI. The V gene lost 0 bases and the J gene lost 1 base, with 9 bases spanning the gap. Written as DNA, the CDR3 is TGCGCCAGCAGTGAGTCTTTGGCAGTCCAAGAGACCCAGTACTTC. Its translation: CASSESLAVQETQYF.